The 24 T cell receptor beta chains reported below all come from one sample, sequenced in a study of Ad26.COV2.S vaccination and SARS-CoV-2 variants. Indicated treatment: approximately 18 received Ad26.COV2.S at low or high dose, single or two shots; five or six received placebo; per-sample allocation not given. Collection of the samples took place on day 63 after the first injection of vaccine or placebo. Repertoires were generated with immunoSEQ multiplex PCR, while TCRdb's copy carries only in-frame clones and drops some. The repertoire has about 350,000 clones, about 85% of them found once; the top ten carry 3% to 4%. This specimen was peripheral blood, taken in a trial of Ad26.COV2.S vaccine versus placebo. Receptor source: a person between 18 and 65 years old who received the Ad26.COV2.S COVID-19 vaccine or a placebo.

J is TRBJ1-1 and V is TRBV6-5; the D gene is possibly TRBD1 (5 bases). V lost 4 bases to trimming and J lost 7 bases, with 16 bases between them. CDR3 length equals 14 residues. The germline V gene has CDR1 MNHEY and CDR2 SVGAGI. CDR3 protein: CASSFYRGEFEAFF. For the CDR3, the DNA is TGTGCCAGCAGTTTTTATCGGGGGGAGTTTGAAGCTTTCTTT.

The chain employs TRBV19 and TRBJ1-5; D not resolved. Germline loops: CDR1 LNHDA, CDR2 SQIVND (reference sequence). The CDR3 runs 15 residues. Trimming shortened V by 3 bases and J by 3 bases, and 12 bases separated the two germline ends. CDR3 sequence (DNA): TGTGCCAGTAGTATGGGCGACACTCCCAATCAGCCCCAGCATTTT. The encoded protein is CASSMGDTPNQPQHF.

The chain is built from TRBV6-1 and TRBJ1-2; tentatively, D is TRBD1 (5 bases). This CDR3 region has 15 residues. The germline V gene encodes CDR1 MNHNS and CDR2 SASEGT. V gave up 2 bases and J gave up 0 bases, with 10 bases separating them. The CDR3 DNA follows: TGTGCCAGCAGTGAACAACAGGCAGCTAACTATGGCTACACCTTC. Translation gives CASSEQQAANYGYTF.

V gene TRBV25-1 combines with J gene TRBJ2-2; D gene uncertain. This CDR3 region has 13 residues. The V gene lost 7 bases and the J gene lost 7 bases, with 13 bases spanning the gap. Germline CDR1 and CDR2: MGHDK and SYGVNS. The CDR3 loop is CASMGSGVGELFF. CDR3 bases: TGTGCCAGCATGGGCTCGGGCGTCGGGGAGCTGTTTTTT.

Only a few counts were recorded for this clone. V gene TRBV7-9 combines with J gene TRBJ2-7; D gene ambiguous. The V gene lost 3 bases and the J gene lost 0 bases, with 9 bases spanning the gap. Germline CDR1 SEHNR, CDR2 FQNEAQ (reference sequence). CDR3 length equals 14 residues. CDR3 residues: CASSFTSNSYEQYF. CDR3 nucleotide sequence: TGTGCCAGCAGCTTCACGTCCAACTCCTACGAGCAGTACTTC.

On this clone itself: Germline and junction disagree at one end, which may indicate a read error. This chain uses TRBV20-1 with TRBJ1-2; the D gene is possibly TRBD1 (5 bases). This CDR3 comprises 10 residues. CDR1 and CDR2 (germline): DFQATT, SNEGSKA (reference sequence). The DNA of the CDR3 is TGCAGTGCGAGAGGGACCTACTACACCTTC. Protein sequence: CSARGTYYTF.

V usage is TRBV10-3 and J usage is TRBJ1-1; D is uncertain. V gave up 4 bases and J gave up 3 bases, with 9 bases separating them. The CDR3 length is 13 residues. The germline CDR1 and CDR2 sequences are ENHRY and SYGVKD. The CDR3 loop reads CAISVRTDTEAFF. CDR3 coding DNA: TGTGCCATCAGTGTACGGACGGACACTGAAGCTTTCTTT.

This clone was detected once. This chain links TRBV7-2 with TRBJ2-1; TRBD2 agrees at 11 bases. Germline CDR1 SGHTA, CDR2 FQGNSA. The V and J ends lost 7 bases and 3 bases, in that order; junction bases with no gene match: 2. This CDR3 contains 14 residues. The CDR3 DNA follows: TGTGCCAGCATTAGCGGGGGGGTCTACAATGAGCAGTTCTTC. This codes for CASISGGVYNEQFF.

The chain recombines TRBV5-6 with TRBJ2-5, with a weak D call TRBD1 (6 bases). The CDR3 runs 16 residues. V was clipped by 0 bases and J by 3 bases, with 15 bases between them. The germline V gene has CDR1 SGHDT and CDR2 YYEEEE. The CDR3 DNA sequence: TGTGCCAGCAGCTTGGCTAACGGACAGATTAAAGAGACCCAGTACTTC. Translated, it gives CASSLANGQIKETQYF.

The V and J genes are TRBV28 and TRBJ2-7; D is unclear. The germline CDR1 and CDR2 sequences are MDHEN and SYDVKM. The CDR3 has 15 residues. Trimming removed 8 bases at V and 0 bases at J, with 17 bases between. The DNA for the CDR3 is TGTGCCAGCCTTCAGCGTACCGGAAGCTCCTACGAGCAGTACTTC. Protein: CASLQRTGSSYEQYF.

The V call is TRBV5-1, the J call TRBJ1-4; 7 bases line up with TRBD1. The germline CDR1 and CDR2 sequences are SGHRS and YFSETQ. V dropped 0 bases and J dropped 4; count of bases not matched to a gene: 6. The CDR3 has 16 amino acids. The CDR3 DNA reads as TGCGCCAGCAGCTTGGGAAGGGGGCAGTTTAATGAAAAACTGTTTTTT. Its protein is CASSLGRGQFNEKLFF.

Turning to this clone: The same CDR3 is also encoded by other DNA sequences in this sample. The CDR3 sequence: CASSLGTGNNSPLHF. The DNA for the CDR3 is TGCGCCAGCAGCTTAGGGACAGGGAATAATTCACCCCTCCACTTT. The chain uses TRBV5-1 and TRBJ1-6, with 9 positions matching TRBD1. This CDR3 region has 15 residues. Germline CDR1 SGHRS, CDR2 YFSETQ. Trimming cost V 2 bases and J 5 bases; bases outside gene matches: 2. Full variable domain (outside the CDR3, taken from reference TRBV5-1 and TRBJ1-6): KAGVTQTPRYLIKTRGQQVTLSCSPISGHRSVSWYQQTPGQGLQFLFEYFSETQRNKGNFPGRFSGRQFSNSRSEMNVSTLELGDSALYLCASSLGTGNNSPLHFGNGTRLTVT.

The J gene is TRBJ1-1, the V gene TRBV11-3; 9 bases are shared with TRBD1. This CDR3 is 15 amino acids long. Germline V lookup: CDR1 SGHNT, CDR2 YENEEA. The V and J ends lost 3 bases and 4 bases, in that order; junction bases with no gene match: 6. CDR3 DNA sequence: TGTGCCAGCAGCTTGGGACAGGGTTTTCTCACTGAAGCTTTCTTT. Residues: CASSLGQGFLTEAFF.

As concerns this clone: This CDR3 is also generated by other DNA sequences in the sample. This chain connects TRBV24-1 to TRBJ2-3; 7 positions agree with TRBD2. Trimming took 7 bases from V and 0 from J; bases not matched to a gene: 3. Germline lookup yields CDR1 KGHDR and CDR2 SFDVKD. This CDR3 spans 14 amino acids. In DNA form, the CDR3 reads TGTGCCACCAGATCCGGGGGGAGCACAGATACGCAGTATTTT. Translating it yields CATRSGGSTDTQYF.

The table lists this clone with a count of one. This chain uses TRBV30 with TRBJ2-7, with TRBD2 matching over 7 bases. CDR3 length equals 12 residues. V trimming: 4 bases; J trimming: 3 bases; junction bases outside the gene matches: 3. The germline V gene encodes CDR1 GTSNPN and CDR2 SVGIG (reference sequence). The CDR3 loop reads CAWISGGYEQYF. In DNA, the CDR3 is TGTGCCTGGATTTCGGGAGGCTACGAGCAGTACTTC.

The chain couples TRBV6-6 to TRBJ1-1; tentative D call: TRBD1 (6 bases). CDR3 length: 13 amino acids. V lost 1 base and J lost 7, with 10 bases in between. Looked up from germline, CDR1 is MNHNY and CDR2 is SVGAGI (reference sequence). The CDR3 protein is CASSYLWTDEAFF. Here the CDR3 DNA reads TGTGCCAGCAGTTACTTATGGACAGATGAAGCTTTCTTT.

This rearrangement joins TRBV30 to TRBJ1-1; a possible D gene is TRBD1 (5 bases). The germline V and J ends were trimmed by 3 bases and 8 bases, with 16 bases remaining between them. The CDR3 totals 13 residues. Per the germline V gene, CDR1 is GTSNPN and CDR2 is SVGIG (reference sequence). DNA for the CDR3: TGTGCCTGGAGCCCCATCACGACAGCCGAAGCTTTCTTT. Translating gives CAWSPITTAEAFF.

This clone was recorded once. The rearrangement joins TRBV5-1 to TRBJ2-2, with no clear D. Trimming took 0 bases from V and 6 from J, leaving 15 bases between them. The CDR3 loop spans 16 amino acids. Germline CDR1 is SGHRS and CDR2 is YFSETQ. The CDR3 bases are TGCGCCAGCAGCTTGGTTTCTCTAGTAGGCGCCGGGGAGCTGTTTTTT. This translates into CASSLVSLVGAGELFF.

The rearrangement joins TRBV7-9 to TRBJ2-3; D not resolved. V gave up 1 base and J gave up 4 bases, with 9 bases separating them. This CDR3 spans 14 amino acids. The germline CDR1 and CDR2 sequences are SEHNR and FQNEAQ (reference sequence). The CDR3 coding sequence is TGTGCCAGCAGCTTAGGGCAGGCGGCAGATACGCAGTATTTT. Protein: CASSLGQAADTQYF.

This clone is a singleton in its sample. The J gene is TRBJ1-1, the V gene TRBV7-9; 7 nucleotides agree with TRBD1. With V trimmed by 5 bases and J by 11 bases, 20 bases remained unmatched. This CDR3 has 16 residues. The germline CDR1 and CDR2 sequences are SEHNR and FQNEAQ (reference sequence). DNA of the CDR3: TGTGCCAGCAGCCCCCGGGGATTCGGGGTCCCCAGGGGGGCTTTCTTT. It encodes CASSPRGFGVPRGAFF.

This chain joins TRBV5-1 and TRBJ2-3; D gene uncertain. Trimming removed 5 bases at V and 10 bases at J, with 17 bases between. The CDR3 runs 13 residues. Germline V gives CDR1 SGHRS, CDR2 YFSETQ. The CDR3 region is CASRLTLQPAQYF. Written as DNA, the CDR3 is TGCGCCAGCAGGCTGACTCTTCAACCGGCGCAGTATTTT.

The chain joins TRBV28 to TRBJ2-7, with TRBD2 matching 7 bases. Germline V gives CDR1 MDHEN, CDR2 SYDVKM. This CDR3 spans 14 amino acids. Germline trimming cut 10 bases from V and 3 bases from J; bases unmatched to any gene: 12. The CDR3 region is CAIEQTGGSYEQYF. Here the CDR3 DNA reads TGTGCCATCGAACAAACTGGCGGGAGCTACGAGCAGTACTTC.

The rearrangement joins TRBV7-2 to TRBJ2-3; 10 bases align to TRBD2. This CDR3 comprises 16 residues. Trimming removed 5 bases from V and 6 bases from J; junction bases left unmatched: 11. From germline, CDR1 is SGHTA and CDR2 FQGNSA. The CDR3 loop reads CASSRPSGRVSDTQYF. The CDR3 coding sequence is TGTGCCAGCAGCAGACCTAGCGGGAGAGTTTCGGATACGCAGTATTTT.

This chain connects TRBV15 to TRBJ2-2; the match to TRBD2 covers 12 bases. The trim removed 2 bases at V and 0 bases at J, leaving 10 bases unmatched. The CDR3 spans 20 residues. CDR1 LNHNV and CDR2 YYDKDF come from the germline V gene (reference sequence). The chain's CDR3 is CATSRLAGGFRAPNTGELFF. The CDR3 DNA sequence: TGTGCCACCAGCAGACTAGCGGGGGGGTTTCGTGCCCCGAACACCGGGGAGCTGTTTTTT.